The T cell receptor beta chain described here comes from a study of human T cells and chemical hapten exposure. As for the study in general: Donors were sensitized with 2% DPC on the upper inner arm. Points from the study as a whole: Expanded TCR counts at PT1 went up together with patch test score, a positive correlation. Once DPC sensitization occurred, TCRs above 1 in 1000 frequency showed no change.

The V gene lost 1 base and the J gene lost 7 bases, with 8 bases spanning the gap. The CDR3 is made up of 13 amino acids. Time point: pre-sensitization, week 0. Treatment here: therapeutic diphenylcyclopropenone sensitization with weekly scalp DPC. As to this clonotype: As yet, its antigen is unknown.

Unique molecular identifiers were attached to individual cDNA molecules during library preparation. TCRdb independently ran MiXCR on the RACE reads; one entry per CDR3 protein. The top ten hold 2% to 2.5% of the sample, which has around 260,000 distinct CDR3 sequences, around 9.3% seen once. The chain is built from TRBV12-3 or TRBV12-4 and TRBJ1-5, with a possible D match to TRBD1 (5 bases). The sequence was obtained from a woman aged 40 to 50 with alopecia areata. Some clones in this sample may be carry-over from other donors' samples. The sequencing here drew on whole blood, taken in connection with sensitization to the hapten diphenylcyclopropenone (DPC). CDR3 coding DNA: TGTGCCAGCAGTTTAGATGGGACCCAGCCCCAGCATTTT. It is translated as CASSLDGTQPQHF.